The next 26 T cell receptor beta chains were all read from a single sample in a study of shared clonotypes between healthy human individuals. Only in-frame clones appear in the TCRdb table, and some are missing; sequencing was by immunoSEQ multiplex PCR. The repertoire holds roughly 720,000 clones, around 90% seen once, with about 33% in the top ten. The material sequenced was memory CD8+ T cells from PBMCs. The subset: CD45RO+ cells pooled with CCR7-negative TemRA cells. All receptors derive from a man younger than 30 in good health. Some clones in this sample may be carry-over from other donors' samples.

V gene TRBV15 combines with J gene TRBJ2-1; D might be TRBD2 (7 bases). The CDR3 extends over 16 amino acids. Trimming cost V 3 bases and J 4 bases, with 16 bases left between them. Germline V lookup: CDR1 LNHNV, CDR2 YYDKDF (reference sequence). The CDR3 region is CATSRELGGGYNEQFF. The CDR3 DNA reads as TGTGCCACCAGCAGGGAGTTGGGAGGGGGTTACAATGAGCAGTTCTTC.

The J gene is TRBJ2-5, the V gene TRBV30; D perhaps matches TRBD2 (5 bases). The germline CDR1 and CDR2 sequences are GTSNPN and SVGIG (reference sequence). Trimming shortened V by 0 bases and J by 2 bases, and 16 bases separated the two germline ends. This CDR3 is 16 amino acids long. The CDR3 DNA is TGTGCCTGGAGTGTCGGAGGAAGGTTTGGGCAAGAGACCCAGTACTTC. It yields the protein CAWSVGGRFGQETQYF.

This rearrangement joins TRBV4-1 to TRBJ2-1, with D uncertain. CDR3 length: 16 amino acids. Trimming left V 0 bases short and J 14 bases short, with 23 bases between. The V gene's germline CDR1 is MGHRA and CDR2 YSYEKL. The CDR3 DNA reads as TGCGCCAGCAGCCAAGATATTGCCTCGAAGGTGGATCGGGAGTTCTTC. Encoded protein: CASSQDIASKVDREFF.

The gene calls are TRBV2 and TRBJ2-7; possible D gene TRBD2, 5 bases. Germline CDR1 is SNHLY and CDR2 is FYNNEI. This CDR3 region has 15 residues. V lost 6 bases, J lost 3 bases, and 18 bases lay in between. The CDR3: CASRPLAITVYEQYF. The CDR3 nucleotides are TGTGCCAGCAGGCCCCTAGCCATTACCGTCTACGAGCAGTACTTC.

The DNA of the CDR3 is TGTGCCAGCAGCGTAGGGGACACTAACACCGGGGAGCTGTTTTTT. Encoded protein: CASSVGDTNTGELFF. The chain joins TRBV9 to TRBJ2-2, with D possibly matching TRBD1 (6 bases). V was cut by 0 bases and J by 2 bases, with 8 bases left in between. CDR3 length: 15 amino acids. Germline CDR1 and CDR2: SGDLS and YYNGEE.

In this sample, this clone turned up a few times. The rearrangement joins TRBV14 to TRBJ2-7; 8 nucleotides agree with TRBD1. The CDR3 has 15 amino acids. Per germline, CDR1 SGHDN and CDR2 FVKESK. J lost 0 bases, V lost 3 bases, and 4 bases had no gene match. For the CDR3, the DNA is TGTGCCAGCAGCCACAGGACAGGGCACTCCTACGAGCAGTACTTC. Translated: CASSHRTGHSYEQYF.

The chain employs TRBV27 and TRBJ1-2; D may be TRBD1 (6 bases). CDR1 and CDR2 (germline): MNHEY, SMNVEV (reference sequence). The CDR3 covers 14 residues. V was trimmed by 6 bases and J by 3 bases, leaving 14 bases between them. CDR3 nucleotide sequence: TGTGCCAGCAGCCCACAGGGAGGCGACTATGGCTACACCTTC. The encoded protein is CASSPQGGDYGYTF.

The CDR3 protein is CASSSSPEWSYEQYF. CDR3 sequence (DNA): TGTGCCAGCAGCTCTAGCCCAGAATGGTCCTACGAGCAGTACTTC. The chain is built from TRBV7-9 and TRBJ2-7; maybe TRBD2 (5 bases). From germline, CDR1 is SEHNR and CDR2 FQNEAQ (reference sequence). This CDR3 has 15 amino acids. V lost 4 bases to trimming and J lost 1 base, with 14 bases between them.

The rearrangement uses TRBV27 and TRBJ2-1; 12 bases fit TRBD2. The germline CDR1 and CDR2 sequences are MNHEY and SMNVEV (reference sequence). V was clipped by 5 bases and J by 8 bases; unmatched bases: 7. The CDR3 extends over 15 amino acids. Here the CDR3 reads CASSPTSGSIYEQFF. CDR3 DNA: TGTGCCAGCAGTCCGACTAGCGGGAGTATATATGAGCAGTTCTTC.

This sequence joins TRBV28 and TRBJ2-5, with D possibly matching TRBD1 (5 bases). Germline V gene data show CDR1 as MDHEN and CDR2 as SYDVKM. This CDR3 has 18 residues. V lost 1 base to trimming and J lost 3 bases, with 21 bases between them. The CDR3 coding sequence is TGTGCCAGCAGTTTATATCCTCTCCCTGGGCAGGGCGAAGAGACCCAGTACTTC. This sequence encodes CASSLYPLPGQGEETQYF.

The J gene is TRBJ2-3, the V gene TRBV13; no clear D. The germline V gene has CDR1 PRHDT and CDR2 FYEKMQ (reference sequence). Trimming shortened V by 5 bases and J by 1 base, and 16 bases separated the two germline ends. This CDR3 has 16 amino acids. The CDR3 DNA sequence: TGTGCCAGCAGCCCGGCGGCAGGCAGTGGCACAGATACGCAGTATTTT. Translating gives CASSPAAGSGTDTQYF. Supplemented by reference TRBV13 and TRBJ2-3, the full variable domain reads AAGVIQSPRHLIKEKRETATLKCYPIPRHDTVYWYQQGPGQDPQFLISFYEKMQSDKGSIPDRFSAQQFSDYHSELNMSSLELGDSALYFCASSPAAGSGTDTQYFGPGTRLTVL.

V is TRBV7-9 and J is TRBJ2-1; D call uncertain. The CDR3 extends over 14 amino acids. CDR1 and CDR2 (germline): SEHNR, FQNEAQ (reference sequence). The V gene lost 2 bases and the J gene lost 4 bases, with 9 bases spanning the gap. The CDR3 protein is CASSLNYLYNEQFF. CDR3 nucleotide sequence: TGTGCCAGCAGCTTAAACTACCTATACAATGAGCAGTTCTTC.

V is TRBV11-2 and J is TRBJ1-2, with D perhaps matching TRBD1 (5 bases). The V end lost 5 bases, the J end lost 4 bases, and 11 bases lay between the germline ends. The CDR3 runs 13 residues. CDR1 is SGHAT and CDR2 is FQNNGV in the germline V gene. CDR3 residues: CASSLGTSYGYTF. The DNA of the CDR3 is TGTGCCAGCAGCCTCGGGACTTCCTATGGCTACACCTTC. The full variable domain, its missing parts supplied by reference TRBV11-2 and TRBJ1-2, is EAGVAQSPRYKIIEKRQSVAFWCNPISGHATLYWYQQILGQGPKLLIQFQNNGVVDDSQLPKDRFSAERLKGVDSTLKIQPAKLEDSAVYLCASSLGTSYGYTFGSGTRLTVV.

The J gene is TRBJ2-1, the V gene TRBV4-1, with D unclear. Germline V lookup: CDR1 MGHRA, CDR2 YSYEKL. The CDR3 is made up of 16 amino acids. V was cut by 0 bases and J by 2 bases, with 11 bases left in between. In DNA form, the CDR3 reads TGCGCCAGCAGCCAAGATCTGGGCAGCGCCTACAATGAGCAGTTCTTC. Translating it yields CASSQDLGSAYNEQFF.

The chain is built from TRBV28 and TRBJ2-5; 8 bases line up with TRBD2. Germline V gives CDR1 MDHEN, CDR2 SYDVKM. The CDR3 totals 15 residues. Losses at the gene ends were 6 bases for V and 5 bases for J; bases not matched to a gene: 11. The CDR3 bases are TGTGCCAGCAGCCCCAGGACTAGCAACCTGGAGACCCAGTACTTC. Residues: CASSPRTSNLETQYF. The complete variable domain, with remaining parts taken from reference TRBV28 and TRBJ2-5, reads DVKVTQSSRYLVKRTGEKVFLECVQDMDHENMFWYRQDPGLGLRLIYFSYDVKMKEKGDIPEGYSVSREKKERFSLILESASTNQTSMYLCASSPRTSNLETQYFGPGTRLLVL.

The CDR3 sequence: CSVEEGKSSYEQYF. The CDR3 DNA sequence: TGCAGCGTTGAGGAGGGGAAATCTTCCTACGAGCAGTACTTC. This chain connects TRBV29-1 to TRBJ2-7; D might be TRBD2 (6 bases). CDR3 length: 14 amino acids. Trimming pared 3 bases from V and 1 base from J, leaving 13 bases between. Germline CDR1 SQVTM, CDR2 ANQGSEA.

The CDR3 sequence is CASSSTTATYEQYF. In nucleotides, the CDR3 is TGTGCCAGCAGCTCAACGACAGCGACCTACGAGCAGTACTTC. The rearrangement uses TRBV7-9 and TRBJ2-7; a weak D match, TRBD1 (5 bases). Germline CDR1 and CDR2: SEHNR and FQNEAQ (reference sequence). V gave up 4 bases and J gave up 2 bases, with 12 bases separating them. The CDR3 sequence is 14 residues long.

The chain carries TRBV5-8 and TRBJ2-7; the D gene is possibly TRBD2 (5 bases). The V gene lost 4 bases and the J gene lost 0 bases, with 5 bases spanning the gap. Looked up from germline, CDR1 is SGHTS and CDR2 is YDEGEE. The CDR3 sequence is 12 residues long. CDR3 DNA: TGTGCCAGCAGCCTAGCCTCCTACGAGCAGTACTTC. It codes for CASSLASYEQYF.

V gene TRBV2 combines with J gene TRBJ1-5; D uncertain. Trimming removed 3 bases from V and 2 bases from J, with 11 bases in between. CDR3 size: 15 residues. Germline V gene lookup returns CDR1 SNHLY and CDR2 FYNNEI. This chain's CDR3 is CASSESGPGNQPQHF. The CDR3 DNA is TGTGCCAGCAGTGAGTCCGGGCCAGGCAATCAGCCCCAGCATTTT. The full variable domain, with the rest looked up from reference TRBV2 and TRBJ1-5, is EPEVTQTPSHQVTQMGQEVILRCVPISNHLYFYWYRQILGQKVEFLVSFYNNEISEKSEIFDDQFSVERPDGSNFTLKIRSTKLEDSAMYFCASSESGPGNQPQHFGDGTRLSIL.

The rearrangement joins TRBV13 to TRBJ2-3, with 9 positions matching TRBD2. The CDR3 covers 18 residues. Germline V gives CDR1 PRHDT, CDR2 FYEKMQ (reference sequence). J lost 8 bases, V lost 3 bases, and 18 bases had no gene match. This CDR3 is CASSLGWLAGPFNLTQYF. Written as DNA, the CDR3 is TGTGCCAGCAGCTTGGGTTGGCTAGCGGGACCCTTTAATCTTACGCAGTATTTT. Supplemented by reference TRBV13 and TRBJ2-3, the full variable domain reads AAGVIQSPRHLIKEKRETATLKCYPIPRHDTVYWYQQGPGQDPQFLISFYEKMQSDKGSIPDRFSAQQFSDYHSELNMSSLELGDSALYFCASSLGWLAGPFNLTQYFGPGTRLTVL.

The V call is TRBV9, the J call TRBJ2-2; weak D call: TRBD2 (6 bases). Trimming left V 0 bases short and J 6 bases short, with 12 bases between. This CDR3 spans 15 amino acids. CDR1 and CDR2 from the germline V gene are SGDLS and YYNGEE. This CDR3 is CASSVGSGGAGELFF. The CDR3 DNA reads TGTGCCAGCAGCGTAGGTTCTGGCGGGGCCGGGGAGCTGTTTTTT.

The chain couples TRBV2 to TRBJ2-7; 13 bases are a match to TRBD2. The CDR3 has 18 residues. The germline gives CDR1 SNHLY, CDR2 FYNNEI. V trimming: 1 base; J trimming: 3 bases; junction bases outside the gene matches: 9. CDR3 DNA: TGTGCCAGCAGTGAAGAATGGACTAGCGGGAGTACCCACTACGAGCAGTACTTC. Translation gives CASSEEWTSGSTHYEQYF.

The chain couples TRBV7-9 to TRBJ1-6, with a tentative D call TRBD1 (6 bases). CDR1 is SEHNR, CDR2 FQNEAQ, per germline (reference sequence). This CDR3 comprises 13 residues. Trimming shortened V by 11 bases and J by 8 bases, and 16 bases separated the two germline ends. CDR3 sequence reads: CAEGWAGDSPLHF. CDR3 DNA sequence: TGTGCCGAAGGTTGGGCAGGGGATTCACCCCTCCACTTT.

The rearrangement joins TRBV9 to TRBJ2-7; unclear D gene. The CDR3 covers 13 residues. CDR1 and CDR2 (germline): SGDLS, YYNGEE. Trimming took off 0 bases at V and 2 bases at J, with 6 bases between the two ends. The CDR3 reads CASSVAPTYEQYF. CDR3 sequence (DNA): TGTGCCAGCAGCGTAGCCCCGACCTACGAGCAGTACTTC.

The chain joins TRBV27 to TRBJ1-5; D is perhaps TRBD1 (5 bases). The length of the CDR3 is 17 residues. Trimming took 0 bases from V and 3 from J, leaving 15 bases between them. Germline loops: CDR1 MNHEY, CDR2 SMNVEV (reference sequence). CDR3: CASSLSFGRQLNQPQHF. The CDR3 nucleotides are TGTGCCAGCAGTTTATCGTTCGGACGACAGCTCAATCAGCCCCAGCATTTT.

In regard to this clone: Other nucleotide sequences in the sample specify the same CDR3. The chain joins TRBV6-5 to TRBJ2-4; possibly TRBD2 for D (5 bases). The germline CDR1 and CDR2 sequences are MNHEY and SVGAGI. V was cut by 2 bases and J by 2 bases, with 7 bases left in between. The CDR3 totals 14 residues. As DNA, the CDR3 is TGTGCCAGCAGTTACGGGGAGACCAAAAACATTCAGTACTTC. Its translation is CASSYGETKNIQYF.